This TCR beta chain was profiled in a study of graft-versus-host responses after intestinal transplantation. Study outcomes and limitations: Researchers found GvH clones in recipient marrow, and some showed up first in ileum or blood. Some patients had graft-donor T cell macrochimerism, and their allografts showed high graft-versus-host to host-versus-graft clonal ratios.

Sequenced by immunoSEQ multiplex PCR; TCRdb stores in-frame clones only, minus some. The sample contains approximately 68,000 clones, about 90% of which appear only once. About this clone: The antigen is unknown.

Trimming at V came to 4 bases and at J to 3 bases, leaving 3 bases not matched to a gene. The CDR3 consists of 13 residues. Germline V gene data show CDR1 as SQVTM and CDR2 as ANQGSEA. The input for sequencing was unstimulated CD8+ T cells sorted from spleen or lymph node cells, taken before transplant. V and J are TRBV29-1 and TRBJ2-1; 7 bases map to TRBD1. This receptor was obtained from a human donor who was the organ donor for an intestinal transplant. The CDR3 spells CSVAPGGYNEQFF. CDR3 coding DNA: TGCAGCGTTGCACCAGGGGGCTACAATGAGCAGTTCTTC.